This T cell receptor beta chain was sequenced in a study of T cells after yellow fever vaccination. This clonotype was observed a few times. V dropped 5 bases and J dropped 0 bases, with 13 bases sitting between them. CDR1 SGHVS and CDR2 FNYEAQ come from the germline V gene. The CDR3 loop spans 15 amino acids. MiXCR, applied by TCRdb to the 5' RACE reads, yields one record per CDR3 protein. Of approximately 170,000 distinct CDR3 sequences listed, around 10% are singletons. The sequence was collected from a man aged 18-30 years who received the YFV17D yellow fever vaccine. The input for sequencing was CD8+ T cells sorted from PBMCs, taken 15 days after the yellow fever booster vaccination. This chain uses TRBV7-6 with TRBJ1-1; a possible D gene is TRBD1 (5 bases). CDR3 in DNA: TGTGCCAGCAGCCTTGGGACGGGAATGAACACTGAAGCTTTCTTT. Protein: CASSLGTGMNTEAFF.